The sequence of this T cell receptor beta chain was determined in a study of HIV-infected patients and healthy controls. This clonotype was detected only a few times. Its target is not known. General study results and limits: HIV+ repertoires were severely depleted of MAIT alpha-chain CDR3s, unlike healthy controls.

In germline, CDR1 is LNHNV, CDR2 YYDKDF (reference sequence). The CDR3 is 12 amino acids. Trimming removed 5 bases at V and 10 bases at J, with 14 bases between. All unsorted peripheral T cells were captured because whole blood was used without fractionation. Alpha and beta constant-region primers primed reverse transcription of 500 to 550 ng RNA. Separate chain-specific third strand synthesis with multiplexing indices produced the alpha and beta libraries. Ligation attached cDNA to a 5' RACE adapter that carried a random hexamer and SP2 site. An approximately 25-cycle PCR with P5s and P7 primers followed a short adapter-adding first PCR. MiXCR, run by TCRdb on the 5' RACE reads, gives a single entry per CDR3 protein. The data contain 20,000 to 30,000 distinct CDR3 sequences, roughly 8.7% of them singletons.

The sequencing sample was made of blood. The sequence came from an adult in good health. V gene TRBV15 combines with J gene TRBJ1-2; D is uncertain. Here the CDR3 reads CATSPNGRIYTF. CDR3 in DNA: TGTGCCACCAGCCCAAACGGCAGGATCTACACCTTC.